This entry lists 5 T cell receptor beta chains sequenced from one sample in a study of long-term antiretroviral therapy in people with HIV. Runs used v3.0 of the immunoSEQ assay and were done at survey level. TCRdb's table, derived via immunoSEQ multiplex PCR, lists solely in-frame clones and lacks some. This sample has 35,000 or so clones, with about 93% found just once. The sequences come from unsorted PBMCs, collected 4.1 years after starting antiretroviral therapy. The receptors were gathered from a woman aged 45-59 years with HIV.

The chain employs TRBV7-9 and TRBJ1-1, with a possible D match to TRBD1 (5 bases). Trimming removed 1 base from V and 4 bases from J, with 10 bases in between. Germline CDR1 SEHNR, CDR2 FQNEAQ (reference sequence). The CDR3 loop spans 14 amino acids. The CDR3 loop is CASSLGGRTTEAFF. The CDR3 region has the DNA TGTGCCAGCAGCTTAGGGGGGAGAACCACTGAAGCTTTCTTT.

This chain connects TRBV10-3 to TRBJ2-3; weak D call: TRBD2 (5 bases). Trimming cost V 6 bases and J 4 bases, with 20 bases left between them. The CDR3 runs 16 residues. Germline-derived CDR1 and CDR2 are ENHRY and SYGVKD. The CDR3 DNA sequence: TGTGCCATCAGAAACCGGCCCGACGGGAATGCAGATACGCAGTATTTT. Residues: CAIRNRPDGNADTQYF.

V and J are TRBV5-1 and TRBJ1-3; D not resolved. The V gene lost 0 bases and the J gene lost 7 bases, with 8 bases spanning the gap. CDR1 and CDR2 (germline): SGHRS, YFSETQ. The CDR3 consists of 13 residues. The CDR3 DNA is TGCGCCAGCAGCTTGGAGTCGGGGAACACCATATATTTT. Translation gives CASSLESGNTIYF.

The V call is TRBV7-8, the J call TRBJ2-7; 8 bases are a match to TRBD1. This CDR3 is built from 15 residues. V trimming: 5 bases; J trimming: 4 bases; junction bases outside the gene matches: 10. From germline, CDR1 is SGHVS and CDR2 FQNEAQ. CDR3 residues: CASSPYPGTGYEQYF. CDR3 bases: TGTGCCAGCAGCCCCTATCCCGGGACAGGATACGAGCAGTACTTC.

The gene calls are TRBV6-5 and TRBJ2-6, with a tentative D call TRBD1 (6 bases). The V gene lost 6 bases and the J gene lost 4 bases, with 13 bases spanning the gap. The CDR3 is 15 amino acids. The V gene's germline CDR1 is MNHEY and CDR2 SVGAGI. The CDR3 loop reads CASRSQGSGANVLTF. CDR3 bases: TGTGCCAGCAGGTCTCAGGGGAGCGGGGCCAACGTCCTGACTTTC.